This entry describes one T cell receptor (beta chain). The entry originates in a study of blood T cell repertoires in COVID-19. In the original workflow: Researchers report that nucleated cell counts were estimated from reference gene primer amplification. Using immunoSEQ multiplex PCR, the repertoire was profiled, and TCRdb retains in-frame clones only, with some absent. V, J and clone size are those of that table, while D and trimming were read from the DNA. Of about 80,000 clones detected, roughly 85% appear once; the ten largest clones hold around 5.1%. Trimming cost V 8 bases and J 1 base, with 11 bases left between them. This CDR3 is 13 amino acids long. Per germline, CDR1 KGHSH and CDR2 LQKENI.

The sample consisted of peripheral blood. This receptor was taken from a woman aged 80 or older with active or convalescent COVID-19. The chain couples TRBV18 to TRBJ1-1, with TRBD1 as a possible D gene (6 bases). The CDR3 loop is CASGEDRNTEAFF. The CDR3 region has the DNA TGTGCCAGCGGAGAGGACAGGAACACTGAAGCTTTCTTT.